This paragraph reports one T cell receptor beta chain. For every subset, genomic DNA was evenly distributed across several immunoSEQ plates. TCRdb's copy holds only in-frame clones and misses some; the assay was immunoSEQ multiplex PCR. The table lists roughly 520,000 clones, about 96% of them singletons. The V gene lost 0 bases and the J gene lost 3 bases, with 9 bases spanning the gap. CDR3 length equals 14 residues. CDR1 is MNHNY and CDR2 is SVGAGI in the germline V gene (reference sequence). Investigators divided CD4+ cells into CD45RA+ naive and CD45RA-negative memory subsets. These data are taken from a study of shared clonotypes between healthy human individuals.

This TCR derives from a woman aged 30 to 39 in good health. Sequencing was performed on naive CD4+ T cells sorted from blood. Subset described: CD45RA+ positively selected. This chain uses TRBV6-6 with TRBJ2-7; D ambiguous. CDR3 in amino acids: CASSYSQLGYEQYF. CDR3 DNA: TGTGCCAGCAGTTACTCACAGCTGGGCTACGAGCAGTACTTC.